This is a list of T cell receptor beta chains from one sample in a study of vaccination and CD4 T cells after COVID-19. MiXCR, applied by TCRdb to the PCR reads, yields one record per CDR3 protein. The data show about 15,000 distinct CDR3 sequences, with less than 75% seen just once and roughly a tenth held by the top ten. What these receptors recognize is not known. The sequenced sample was CD4+ T cells from blood, cultured in vitro. All receptors derive from a human donor who had recovered from COVID-19. The CDR3 runs from the conserved cysteine through the conserved F or W. D genes are given only for firm matches. A clone size is listed for some rows: how often the clone was seen (once, few, many), or a class if it is expanded.

d_call j_call clone_size v_call cdr3_length cdr3_aa cdr3_nt
TRBD1 TRBJ2-3 once TRBV20-1 13 CSARQGTTDTQYF TGCAGTGCTCGACAGGGGACCACAGATACGCAGTATTTT
- TRBJ1-2 - TRBV6-1 13 CASRPAGHYGYTF TGTGCCAGCAGGCCCGCAGGACACTATGGCTACACCTTC
TRBD2 TRBJ2-5 - TRBV28 16 CASSLSTSGTGETQYF TGTGCCAGCAGTTTATCGACTAGCGGGACGGGAGAGACCCAGTACTTC
TRBD1 TRBJ1-1 - TRBV27 17 CASSASGTGGRKLEAFF TGTGCCAGCAGTGCTTCCGGGACAGGGGGTCGCAAACTTGAAGCTTTCTTT
- TRBJ2-7 - TRBV29-1 14 CSVDRGTQGYEQYF TGCAGCGTTGATAGGGGGACACAGGGCTACGAGCAGTACTTC
- TRBJ1-2 - TRBV21-1 13 CANTWGTGDFYTF TGTGCCAACACTTGGGGGACAGGGGACTTCTACACCTTC
- TRBJ1-6 - TRBV20-1 16 CSARWEGTRGNSPLHF TGCAGTGCTAGGTGGGAGGGGACCCGAGGAAATTCACCCCTCCACTTT
TRBD1 TRBJ2-6 - TRBV5-1 18 CASSLGPGGPSGANVLTF TGCGCCAGCAGCTTGGGTCCAGGGGGACCTTCTGGGGCCAACGTCCTGACTTTC
- TRBJ1-1 - TRBV5-4 12 CASSTENTEAFF TGTGCCAGCAGCACTGAGAACACTGAAGCTTTCTTT
- TRBJ2-3 - TRBV6-2/TRBV6-3 14 CASSLSQGVDTQYF TGTGCCAGCAGTCTAAGCCAGGGAGTGGATACGCAGTATTTT
- TRBJ2-5 once TRBV2 12 CASRTVQETQYF TGTGCCAGCAGGACAGTACAAGAGACCCAGTACTTC
TRBD1 TRBJ1-2 few TRBV6-2/TRBV6-3 15 CASSYSGQGASGYTF TGTGCCAGCAGTTACAGTGGACAGGGGGCCAGTGGCTACACCTTC
TRBD2 TRBJ2-1 - TRBV6-2/TRBV6-3 15 CASSPGTSGRDEQFF TGTGCCAGCAGCCCCGGGACTAGCGGGAGGGATGAGCAGTTCTTC
- TRBJ2-2 - TRBV7-6 14 CASSLIEGTGELFF TGTGCCAGCAGCTTAATTGAGGGCACCGGGGAGCTGTTTTTT
TRBD1 TRBJ2-3 once TRBV6-1 17 CASRLTRGQGNTDTQYF TGTGCCAGCAGACTTACTCGGGGACAGGGGAACACAGATACGCAGTATTTT
- TRBJ2-7 - TRBV11-2 14 CASSPVSGRGEQYF TGTGCCAGCAGTCCGGTATCGGGGAGGGGGGAGCAGTACTTC
TRBD2 TRBJ2-2 - TRBV6-1 16 CASSPGLAGANGELFF TGTGCCAGCAGCCCCGGACTAGCGGGAGCTAACGGGGAGCTGTTTTTT
TRBD1 TRBJ1-2 - TRBV29-1 12 CSAGQGAYGYTF TGCAGCGCCGGACAGGGGGCCTATGGCTACACCTTC
TRBD1 TRBJ1-1 once TRBV10-1 12 CASRGTGTEAFF TGCGCCAGCAGGGGGACAGGGACTGAAGCTTTCTTT
- TRBJ1-1 few TRBV7-2 14 CASSLAGGNTEAFF TGTGCCAGCAGCTTAGCGGGCGGGAACACTGAAGCTTTCTTT
- TRBJ1-3 - TRBV6-5 15 CASSSSTGSGNTIYF TGTGCCAGCAGTTCCAGTACAGGGTCTGGAAACACCATATATTTT
- TRBJ2-7 - TRBV29-1 12 CSVEGQPYEQYF TGCAGCGTTGAAGGACAGCCCTACGAGCAGTACTTC
- TRBJ1-2 - TRBV20-1 14 CSARGNRADYGYTF TGCAGTGCTAGAGGGAACAGGGCAGACTATGGCTACACCTTC
- TRBJ2-3 - TRBV11-3 14 CASSQTPTTDTQYF TGTGCCAGCAGCCAAACGCCGACTACAGATACGCAGTATTTT
TRBD2 TRBJ2-2 large TRBV7-2 15 CASSLAALAGGQPFF TGTGCCAGCAGCTTAGCGGCACTAGCGGGGGGGCAGCCGTTTTTT
TRBD1 TRBJ2-1 - TRBV6-5 16 CASSYSNRGSYNEQFF TGTGCCAGCAGTTACTCGAACAGGGGCTCCTACAATGAGCAGTTCTTC
- TRBJ1-6 - TRBV19 15 CASSKKDAGGSPLHF TGTGCCAGTAGTAAGAAGGACGCGGGCGGCTCACCCCTCCACTTT
TRBD2 TRBJ2-2 once TRBV28 14 CASLSGGNTGELFF TGTGCCAGCCTGAGCGGGGGCAACACCGGGGAGCTGTTTTTT
- TRBJ1-1 few TRBV7-8 17 CASSRVPGGQKNTEAFF TGTGCCAGCAGCCGGGTTCCGGGGGGCCAAAAGAACACTGAAGCTTTCTTT
- TRBJ1-2 - TRBV28 15 CASSLQAGNHYGYTF TGTGCCAGCAGTTTGCAGGCAGGGAACCACTATGGCTACACCTTC
TRBD1 TRBJ2-2 - TRBV11-1 16 CASSSTGGTNTGELFF TGTGCCAGCAGCTCGACAGGGGGGACGAACACCGGGGAGCTGTTTTTT
- TRBJ2-2 - TRBV27 14 CASKGRMGTGELFF TGTGCCAGCAAGGGCAGGATGGGCACCGGGGAGCTGTTTTTT
- TRBJ1-2 few TRBV20-1 14 CSAREARTAYGYTF TGCAGTGCTAGAGAGGCGAGGACAGCTTATGGCTACACCTTC
- TRBJ1-2 few TRBV20-1 17 CSARGGSPVNLFYGYTF TGCAGTGCTAGAGGTGGGTCACCGGTGAACCTCTTCTATGGCTACACCTTC
- TRBJ2-3 medium-sized TRBV27 14 CASRGTQAADTQYF TGTGCCAGCAGAGGGACCCAGGCGGCAGATACGCAGTATTTT
TRBD2 TRBJ2-1 - TRBV7-2 16 CASSSLTGGIRNEQFF TGTGCCAGCAGCTCACTAACGGGAGGGATTCGCAATGAGCAGTTCTTC
- TRBJ1-1 - TRBV7-2 17 CASSPRLDGNTNTEAFF TGTGCCAGCAGCCCACGTTTAGACGGCAATACGAACACTGAAGCTTTCTTT
TRBD1 TRBJ1-6 few TRBV5-4 16 CASSSYRGRGFNPLHF TGTGCCAGCAGCTCCTACAGGGGGCGGGGGTTTAACCCCCTCCACTTT
TRBD2 TRBJ2-3 - TRBV7-2 15 CASSRQGLAGDTQYF TGTGCCAGCAGCCGACAAGGACTAGCCGGAGATACGCAGTATTTT
- TRBJ2-5 once TRBV30 13 CAWKGQAQETQYF TGTGCCTGGAAGGGGCAGGCCCAAGAGACCCAGTACTTC
- TRBJ2-7 once TRBV11-2 12 CASSFGTAEQYF TGTGCCAGCAGCTTTGGAACTGCCGAGCAGTACTTC
- TRBJ1-2 - TRBV7-2 13 CASSSRVNYGYTF TGTGCCAGCAGCTCCAGGGTGAACTATGGCTACACCTTC
- TRBJ1-6 few TRBV20-1 15 CSARAGGAHLSPLHF TGCAGTGCTAGAGCCGGGGGGGCCCACCTTTCACCCCTCCACTTT
TRBD1 TRBJ2-7 - TRBV12-3/TRBV12-4 17 CASSTLGQGRSSYEQYF TGTGCCAGCAGTACCCTTGGACAGGGGAGGTCCTCCTACGAGCAGTACTTC
- TRBJ2-7 - TRBV7-8 16 CASSLVREPYSYEQYF TGTGCCAGCAGCTTGGTCCGGGAGCCTTACTCCTACGAGCAGTACTTC
- TRBJ2-7 - TRBV5-4 15 CASSSGLSTSYEQYF TGTGCCAGCAGCTCGGGACTTTCGACCTCCTACGAGCAGTACTTC